These 21 T cell receptor beta chains share one sample of origin, sequenced in a study of vaccination and CD4 T cells after COVID-19. No antigen has been assigned to these receptors. The Oncomine TCR Beta short-read assay was applied to DNA of cultured CD4+ T cells. Someone extracted genomic DNA from cultured CD4+ T cells. TCRdb ran MiXCR on the PCR reads and lists one entry per CDR3 protein. The top ten clones hold roughly 14% of a sample with about 10,000 distinct CDR3 sequences, approximately 35% of them seen once. Treatment described: roughly 11-day PBMC culture with coronavirus spike peptide pools or control peptides (ViraFEST assay). Samples of CD4+ T cells were obtained from the unexposed donor before the COVID-19 pandemic (2011-2018). The specimen sequenced was CD4+ T cells from blood, cultured in vitro. These receptors were collected from a human donor in good health.

The chain couples TRBV6-1 to TRBJ2-1, with TRBD2 matching 12 bases. The trim removed 7 bases at V and 7 bases at J, leaving 14 bases unmatched. CDR3 length: 17 residues. Germline V gives CDR1 MNHNS, CDR2 SASEGT. CDR3 region: CASTPGLAGGPGNEQFF. The CDR3, as DNA: TGTGCCAGCACCCCGGGGCTAGCGGGAGGGCCAGGGAATGAGCAGTTCTTC.

Concerning this clonotype: Relative to the germline gene, one junction end is altered; a read error may explain this. J is TRBJ2-3 and V is TRBV18, with TRBD1 as a possible D gene (6 bases). CDR1 is KGHSH, CDR2 LQKENI, per germline. This CDR3 spans 15 amino acids. The CDR3 nucleotides read TGTGCCAGCTCACCCGGCGGCCCGAGGACAGATACGCGGTATTTT. Translation gives CASSPGGPRTDTRYF. Full variable domain (rest looked up from reference TRBV18 and TRBJ2-3): NAGVMQNPRHLVRRRGQEARLRCSPMKGHSHVYWYRQLPEEGLKFMVYLQKENIIDESGMPKERFSAEFPKEGPSILRIQQVVRGDSAAYFCASSPGGPRTDTRYFGPGTRLTVL.

The rearrangement links TRBV20-1 to TRBJ1-4, with D hard to call. Germline V CDR1 and CDR2: DFQATT, SNEGSKA (reference sequence). The CDR3 spans 15 residues. V was cut by 4 bases and J by 6 bases, with 18 bases left in between. The CDR3 coding sequence is TGCAGTGCTATGCCTGGGGAGGGAGTGGATGAAAAACTGTTTTTT. Translating gives CSAMPGEGVDEKLFF.

This chain joins TRBV24-1 and TRBJ2-5; D possibly matches TRBD1 or TRBD2 (5 bases each). There are 14 residues in the CDR3. V lost 0 bases and J lost 5, with 9 bases in between. Per germline, CDR1 KGHDR and CDR2 SFDVKD. In DNA form, the CDR3 reads TGTGCCACCAGTGATTTGCAGGGAGTGGAGACCCAGTACTTC. It translates to CATSDLQGVETQYF.

This clonotype was counted between two and nine times. V and J are TRBV7-2 and TRBJ1-4; D may be TRBD1 (5 bases). Trimming stripped 5 bases from V and 14 bases from J, with 18 bases between. Germline assignment: CDR1 SGHTA and CDR2 FQGNSA. This CDR3 spans 13 amino acids. CDR3 residues: CASSAGRPGGLFF. The CDR3 bases are TGTGCCAGCAGCGCAGGGCGGCCGGGAGGGCTGTTTTTT.

The rearrangement uses TRBV5-8 and TRBJ2-1; D is perhaps TRBD1 (6 bases). The CDR3 runs to 14 residues. Germline assignment: CDR1 SGHTS and CDR2 YDEGEE. V was cut by 4 bases and J by 2 bases, with 10 bases left in between. This CDR3 reads CASSHRDTYNEQFF. The DNA for the CDR3 is TGTGCCAGCAGCCACCGGGACACCTACAATGAGCAGTTCTTC.

This chain uses TRBV20-1 with TRBJ2-3; 14 bases map to TRBD2. Germline lookup yields CDR1 DFQATT and CDR2 SNEGSKA (reference sequence). This CDR3 has 16 residues. J lost 6 bases, V lost 6 bases, and 11 bases had no gene match. The CDR3 loop reads CSALGLAGGPLDTQYF. CDR3 DNA: TGCAGTGCCCTTGGACTAGCGGGAGGCCCCTTGGATACGCAGTATTTT.

The chain couples TRBV6-5 to TRBJ2-1; D is undetermined. CDR1 and CDR2 (germline): MNHEY, SVGAGI. The CDR3 runs to 14 residues. With 1 base removed from V and 5 bases from J, the gap between germline ends came to 9 bases. The CDR3 spells CASSYFTEDNEQFF. CDR3 bases: TGTGCCAGCAGTTACTTCACGGAAGACAATGAGCAGTTCTTC.

Within the sample, this clonotype is medium-sized. The rearrangement joins TRBV15 to TRBJ2-3; TRBD1 agrees at 10 bases. The CDR3 is made up of 15 amino acids. The V gene's germline CDR1 is LNHNV and CDR2 YYDKDF (reference sequence). V lost 6 bases and J lost 0; bases outside the gene matches: 3. CDR3 DNA sequence: TGTGCCACCAGTCCGGACAGGGGGAGCACAGATACGCAGTATTTT. Its protein is CATSPDRGSTDTQYF.

The J gene is TRBJ2-7, the V gene TRBV6-1; TRBD2 aligns across 7 bases. The CDR3 loop spans 15 amino acids. V gave up 5 bases and J gave up 2 bases; unmatched junction bases: 9. CDR1 is MNHNS and CDR2 is SASEGT in the germline V gene. The CDR3: CASSPSGTNPYEQYF. The CDR3 DNA reads TGTGCCAGCAGTCCCAGCGGGACTAACCCCTACGAGCAGTACTTC.

V gene TRBV12-3 or TRBV12-4 combines with J gene TRBJ1-1, with D possibly matching TRBD1 (5 bases). The CDR3 runs 14 residues. The V and J ends lost 5 bases and 0 bases respectively, with 10 bases between them. This chain's CDR3 is CASSTQGLNTEAFF. The CDR3 DNA reads as TGTGCCAGCAGTACTCAGGGCCTGAACACTGAAGCTTTCTTT.

The chain uses TRBV11-3 and TRBJ2-3, with a possible D match to TRBD2 (5 bases). Per germline, CDR1 SGHNT and CDR2 YENEEA. V dropped 5 bases and J dropped 4 bases, with 13 bases sitting between them. This CDR3 contains 14 residues. Here the CDR3 reads CASSPVRGSDTQYF. CDR3 nucleotide sequence: TGTGCCAGCAGCCCCGTCCGGGGTTCAGATACGCAGTATTTT.

J is TRBJ2-3 and V is TRBV6-1, with TRBD2 identical over 8 bases. Germline-derived CDR1 and CDR2 are MNHNS and SASEGT. This CDR3 comprises 14 residues. Trimming took 10 bases from V and 2 from J; bases not matched to a gene: 8. Written as DNA, the CDR3 is TGTGCCACCTCCCTAGCGGGTAACACAGATACGCAGTATTTT. Its translation is CATSLAGNTDTQYF.

This clonotype was recorded a few times. The rearrangement links TRBV19 to TRBJ2-1; the D gene is possibly TRBD2 (6 bases). CDR1 is LNHDA, CDR2 SQIVND, per germline (reference sequence). This CDR3 comprises 14 residues. Trimming stripped 8 bases from V and 7 bases from J, with 18 bases between. CDR3 in DNA: TGTGCCAGTGCCCCACGGGGGATAGTTAATGAGCAGTTCTTC. It yields the protein CASAPRGIVNEQFF.

The V gene is TRBV30, the J gene TRBJ2-7; D may correspond to TRBD1 or TRBD2 (5 bases each). The CDR3 loop spans 13 amino acids. CDR1 is GTSNPN, CDR2 SVGIG, per germline (reference sequence). The V gene lost 0 bases and the J gene lost 9 bases, with 15 bases spanning the gap. The CDR3 bases are TGTGCCTGGAGTGTAAAGGGGACGGGAATGCAGTACTTC. It codes for CAWSVKGTGMQYF.

This clonotype occurred a few times. This chain links TRBV7-9 with TRBJ1-1; the D gene is possibly TRBD1 (6 bases). The V gene's germline CDR1 is SEHNR and CDR2 FQNEAQ (reference sequence). This CDR3 is built from 14 residues. Trimming took 8 bases from V and 2 from J, leaving 15 bases between them. Here the CDR3 reads CASCRDTPNTEAFF. DNA for the CDR3: TGTGCCAGCTGCCGGGACACTCCCAACACTGAAGCTTTCTTT.

The chain combines TRBV6-1 with TRBJ1-3; a possible D gene is TRBD1 (5 bases). The V and J ends lost 2 bases and 8 bases respectively, with 13 bases between them. Germline V lookup: CDR1 MNHNS, CDR2 SASEGT. The CDR3 runs 14 residues. The CDR3 reads CASSEQTGADTIYF. In nucleotides, the CDR3 is TGTGCCAGCAGTGAACAGACCGGGGCCGACACCATATATTTT.

This clonotype is judged large. The chain links TRBV20-1 to TRBJ2-5; unclear D gene. The CDR3 consists of 15 residues. CDR1 and CDR2 from the germline V gene are DFQATT and SNEGSKA (reference sequence). V shed 0 bases and J shed 2 bases, with 13 bases lying between them. The CDR3 bases are TGCAGTGCTAGAGATGGGCTTTCACCACAAGAGACCCAGTACTTC. Translating gives CSARDGLSPQETQYF.

The V call is TRBV20-1, the J call TRBJ2-5; 9 bases line up with TRBD2. The trim removed 5 bases at V and 4 bases at J, leaving 8 bases unmatched. This CDR3 spans 14 amino acids. Germline CDR1 and CDR2: DFQATT and SNEGSKA (reference sequence). CDR3: CSAAFKAGGETQYF. Here the CDR3 DNA reads TGCAGTGCTGCCTTTAAAGCGGGAGGAGAGACCCAGTACTTC.

This chain connects TRBV7-3 to TRBJ2-1; D not resolved. The CDR3 covers 17 residues. Germline lookup yields CDR1 SGHTA and CDR2 FQGTGA. V lost 4 bases and J 0 bases, leaving 16 bases between the germline ends. CDR3 sequence (DNA): TGTGCCAGCAGCTCAAAAGCTAGGGCTAGCTCCTACAATGAGCAGTTCTTC. Protein product: CASSSKARASSYNEQFF.

This clonotype occurred a few times. The chain recombines TRBV20-1 with TRBJ2-2, with D possibly being TRBD1 (6 bases). CDR1 and CDR2 from the germline V gene are DFQATT and SNEGSKA (reference sequence). CDR3 length equals 14 residues. Between the trimmed V and J ends, which lost 1 base and 0 bases, there was a span of 6 bases. The CDR3 DNA follows: TGCAGTGCTAGAGGGACAGCGAACACCGGGGAGCTGTTTTTT. It is translated as CSARGTANTGELFF.